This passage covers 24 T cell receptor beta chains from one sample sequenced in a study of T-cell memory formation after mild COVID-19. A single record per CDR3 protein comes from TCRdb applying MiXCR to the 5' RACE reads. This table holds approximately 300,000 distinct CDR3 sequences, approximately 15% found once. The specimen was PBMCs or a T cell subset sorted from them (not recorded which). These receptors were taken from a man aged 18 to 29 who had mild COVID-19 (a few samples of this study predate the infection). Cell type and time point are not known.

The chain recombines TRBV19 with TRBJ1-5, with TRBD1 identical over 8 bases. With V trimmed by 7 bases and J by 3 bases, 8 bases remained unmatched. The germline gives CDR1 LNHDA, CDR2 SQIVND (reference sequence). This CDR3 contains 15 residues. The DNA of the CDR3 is TGTGCCAGTATCCGAGGACAGGGCGCCAATCAGCCCCAGCATTTT. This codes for CASIRGQGANQPQHF.

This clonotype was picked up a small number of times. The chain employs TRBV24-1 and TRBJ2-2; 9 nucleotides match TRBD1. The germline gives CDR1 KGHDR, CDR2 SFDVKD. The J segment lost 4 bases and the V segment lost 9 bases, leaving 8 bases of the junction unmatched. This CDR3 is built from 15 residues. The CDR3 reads CATGTGGAGTGELFF. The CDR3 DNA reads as TGTGCCACCGGAACAGGGGGCGCCGGCACCGGGGAGCTGTTTTTT.

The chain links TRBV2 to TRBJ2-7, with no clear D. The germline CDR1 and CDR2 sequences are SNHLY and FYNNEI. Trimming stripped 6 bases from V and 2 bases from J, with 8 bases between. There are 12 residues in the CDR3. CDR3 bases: TGTGCCAGCAGCCTCAACACCTACGAGCAGTACGTC. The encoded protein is CASSLNTYEQYV.

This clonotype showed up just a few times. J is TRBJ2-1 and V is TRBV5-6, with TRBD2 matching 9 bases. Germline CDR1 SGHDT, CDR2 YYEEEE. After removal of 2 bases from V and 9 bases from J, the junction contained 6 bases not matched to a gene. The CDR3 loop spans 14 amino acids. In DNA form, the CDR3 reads TGTGCCAGCAGCTTCGGGACTAGCCTGCTTGAGCAGTTCTTC. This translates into CASSFGTSLLEQFF.

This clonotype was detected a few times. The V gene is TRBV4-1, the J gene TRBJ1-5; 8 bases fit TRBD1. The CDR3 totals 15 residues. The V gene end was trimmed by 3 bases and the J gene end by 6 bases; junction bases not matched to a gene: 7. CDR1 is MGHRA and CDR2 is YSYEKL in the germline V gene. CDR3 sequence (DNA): TGCGCCAGCAGCCAGGGAACAGGGGGTGGTCAGCCCCAGCATTTT. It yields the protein CASSQGTGGGQPQHF.

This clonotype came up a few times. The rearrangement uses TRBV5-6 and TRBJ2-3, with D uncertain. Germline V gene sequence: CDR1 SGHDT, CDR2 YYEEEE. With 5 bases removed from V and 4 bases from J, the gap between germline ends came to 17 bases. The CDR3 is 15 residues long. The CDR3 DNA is TGTGCCAGCAGTCATTTCCTCCGGGCAGCAGATACGCAGTATTTT. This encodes CASSHFLRAADTQYF.

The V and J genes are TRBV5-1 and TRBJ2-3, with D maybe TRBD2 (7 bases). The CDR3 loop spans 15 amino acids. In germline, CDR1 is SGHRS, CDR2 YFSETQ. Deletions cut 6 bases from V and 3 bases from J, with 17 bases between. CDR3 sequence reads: CASTYWGGKTDTQYF. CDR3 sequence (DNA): TGCGCCAGCACGTACTGGGGGGGCAAGACAGATACGCAGTATTTT.

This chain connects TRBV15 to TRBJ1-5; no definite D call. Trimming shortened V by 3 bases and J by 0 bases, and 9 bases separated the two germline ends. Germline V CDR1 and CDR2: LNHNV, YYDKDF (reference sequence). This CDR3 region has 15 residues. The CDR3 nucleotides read TGTGCCACCAGCAGTAGTGGTTATAGCAATCAGCCCCAGCATTTT. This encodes CATSSSGYSNQPQHF.

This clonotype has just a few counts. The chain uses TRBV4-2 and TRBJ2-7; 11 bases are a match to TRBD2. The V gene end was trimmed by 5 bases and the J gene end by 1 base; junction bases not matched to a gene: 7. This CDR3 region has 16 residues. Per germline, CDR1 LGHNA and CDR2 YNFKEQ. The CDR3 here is CASSNPLAGDSYEQYF. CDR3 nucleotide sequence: TGTGCCAGCAGCAATCCACTAGCGGGGGATTCCTACGAGCAGTACTTC.

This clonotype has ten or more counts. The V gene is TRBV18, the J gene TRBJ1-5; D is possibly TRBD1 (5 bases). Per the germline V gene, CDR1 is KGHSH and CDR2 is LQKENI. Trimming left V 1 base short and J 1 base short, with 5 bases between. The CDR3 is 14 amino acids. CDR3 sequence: CASSPQGSNQPQHF. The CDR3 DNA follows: TGTGCCAGCTCACCACAGGGGAGCAATCAGCCCCAGCATTTT. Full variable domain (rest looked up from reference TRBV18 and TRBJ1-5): NAGVMQNPRHLVRRRGQEARLRCSPMKGHSHVYWYRQLPEEGLKFMVYLQKENIIDESGMPKERFSAEFPKEGPSILRIQQVVRGDSAAYFCASSPQGSNQPQHFGDGTRLSIL.

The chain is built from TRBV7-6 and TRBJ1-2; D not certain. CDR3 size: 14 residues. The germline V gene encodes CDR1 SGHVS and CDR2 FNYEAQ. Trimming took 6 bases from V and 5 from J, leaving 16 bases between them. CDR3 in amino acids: CASSYGQSGYGYTF. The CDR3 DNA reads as TGTGCCAGCAGTTATGGCCAGTCTGGGTATGGCTACACCTTC.

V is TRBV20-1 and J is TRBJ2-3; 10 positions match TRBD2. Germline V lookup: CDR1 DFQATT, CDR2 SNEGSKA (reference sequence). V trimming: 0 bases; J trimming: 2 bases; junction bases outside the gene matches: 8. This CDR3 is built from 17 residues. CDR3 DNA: TGCAGTGCTAGAGACCCCGCTAGCGGGGGAACCACAGATACGCAGTATTTT. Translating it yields CSARDPASGGTTDTQYF.

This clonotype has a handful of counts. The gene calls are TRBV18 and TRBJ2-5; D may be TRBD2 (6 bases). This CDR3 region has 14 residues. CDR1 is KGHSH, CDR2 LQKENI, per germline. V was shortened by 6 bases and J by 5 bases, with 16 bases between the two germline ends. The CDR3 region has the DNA TGTGCCAGCTCTGGCAGCGCCGGAGGGGAGACCCAGTACTTC. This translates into CASSGSAGGETQYF.

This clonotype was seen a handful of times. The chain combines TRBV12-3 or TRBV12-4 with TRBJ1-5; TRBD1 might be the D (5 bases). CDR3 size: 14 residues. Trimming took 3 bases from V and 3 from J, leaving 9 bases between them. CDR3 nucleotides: TGTGCCAGCAGTTTCGGGGGAGTCAATCAGCCCCAGCATTTT. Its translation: CASSFGGVNQPQHF.

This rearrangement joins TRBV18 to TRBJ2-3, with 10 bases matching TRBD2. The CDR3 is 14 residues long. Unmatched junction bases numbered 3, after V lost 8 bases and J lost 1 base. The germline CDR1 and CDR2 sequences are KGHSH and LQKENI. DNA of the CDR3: TGTGCCAGCCATACTAGCGGGGGCACAGATACGCAGTATTTT. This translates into CASHTSGGTDTQYF.

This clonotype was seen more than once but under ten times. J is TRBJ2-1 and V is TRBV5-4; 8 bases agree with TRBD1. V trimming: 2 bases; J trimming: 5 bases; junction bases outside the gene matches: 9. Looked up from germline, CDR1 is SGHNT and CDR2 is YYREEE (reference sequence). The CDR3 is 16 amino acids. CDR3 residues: CASSFSPDRDNNEQFF. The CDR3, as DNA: TGTGCCAGCAGCTTTTCACCGGACAGGGATAACAATGAGCAGTTCTTC.

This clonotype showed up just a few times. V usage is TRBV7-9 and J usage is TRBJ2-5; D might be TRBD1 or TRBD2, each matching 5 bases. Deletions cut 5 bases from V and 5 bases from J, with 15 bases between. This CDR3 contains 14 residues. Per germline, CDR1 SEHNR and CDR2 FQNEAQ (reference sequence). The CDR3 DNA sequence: TGTGCCAGCAGCACTACCCGGGACGGTGAGACCCAGTACTTC. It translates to CASSTTRDGETQYF.

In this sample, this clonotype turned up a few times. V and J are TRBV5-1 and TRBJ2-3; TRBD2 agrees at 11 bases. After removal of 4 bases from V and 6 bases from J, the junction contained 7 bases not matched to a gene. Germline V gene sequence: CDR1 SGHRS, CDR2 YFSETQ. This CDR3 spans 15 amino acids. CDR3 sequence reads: CASSRVGTSGDTQYF. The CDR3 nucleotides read TGCGCCAGCAGCCGCGTCGGGACTAGCGGCGATACGCAGTATTTT.

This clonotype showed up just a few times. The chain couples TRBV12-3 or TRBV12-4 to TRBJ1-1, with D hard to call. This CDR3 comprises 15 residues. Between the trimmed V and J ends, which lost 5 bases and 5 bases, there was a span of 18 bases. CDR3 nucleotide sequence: TGTGCCAGCAGTAACACCGGGAAAGCCCGTACTGAAGCTTTCTTT. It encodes CASSNTGKARTEAFF.

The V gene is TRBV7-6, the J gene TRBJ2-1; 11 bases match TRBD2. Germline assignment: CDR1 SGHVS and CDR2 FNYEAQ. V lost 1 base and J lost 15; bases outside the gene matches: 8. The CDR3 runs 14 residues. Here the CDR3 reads CASSLVSSGGPPFF. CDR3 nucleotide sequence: TGTGCCAGCAGCTTAGTGTCTAGCGGGGGGCCCCCGTTCTTC.

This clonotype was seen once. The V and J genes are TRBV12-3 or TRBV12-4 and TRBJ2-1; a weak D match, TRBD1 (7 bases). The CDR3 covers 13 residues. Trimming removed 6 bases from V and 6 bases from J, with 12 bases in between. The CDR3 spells CASSDREVNEQFF. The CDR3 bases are TGTGCCAGCAGCGACAGGGAGGTCAATGAGCAGTTCTTC.

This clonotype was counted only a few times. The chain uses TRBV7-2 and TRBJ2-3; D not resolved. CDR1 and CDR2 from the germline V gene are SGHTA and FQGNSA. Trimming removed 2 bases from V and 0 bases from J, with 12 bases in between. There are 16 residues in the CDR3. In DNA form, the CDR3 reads TGTGCCAGCAGCTTAATGTTATTATCTAGCACAGATACGCAGTATTTT. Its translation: CASSLMLLSSTDTQYF.

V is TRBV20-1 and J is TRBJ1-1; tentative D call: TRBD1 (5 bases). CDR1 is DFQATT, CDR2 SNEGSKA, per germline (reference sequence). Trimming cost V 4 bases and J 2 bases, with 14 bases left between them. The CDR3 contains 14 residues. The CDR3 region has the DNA TGCAGTGCTAATCGGGGGTCCGTTAACACTGAAGCTTTCTTT. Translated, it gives CSANRGSVNTEAFF.

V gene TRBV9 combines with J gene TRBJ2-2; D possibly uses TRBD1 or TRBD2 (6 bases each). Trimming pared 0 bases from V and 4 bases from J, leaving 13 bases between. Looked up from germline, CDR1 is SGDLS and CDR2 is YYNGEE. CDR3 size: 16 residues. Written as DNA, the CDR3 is TGTGCCAGCAGCGTAGAGAAGGGGGGCCGCACCGGGGAGCTGTTTTTT. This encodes CASSVEKGGRTGELFF.